This T cell receptor beta chain was captured in a study of control samples from healthy donors and cancer patients. Germline V gives CDR1 SGHRS, CDR2 YFSETQ. The CDR3 extends over 19 amino acids. Trimming at V came to 4 bases and at J to 1 base, leaving 15 bases not matched to a gene. Here immunoSEQ multiplex PCR was the method, and the copy in TCRdb shows in-frame clones only, minus some. This table has 150,000 to 200,000 clones, around 90% appearing once. The V call is TRBV5-1, the J call TRBJ2-1; 9 bases are shared with TRBD2. The specimen was blood. This TCR was recovered from a man aged 25-40 years in good health. The DNA for the CDR3 is TGCGCCAGCAGCCCACCCGGGCGGGGGGGCCCCCCTTCCTACAATGAGCAGTTCTTC. This translates into CASSPPGRGGPPSYNEQFF.